Described below is a single T cell receptor beta chain sequence and its context. These data belong to a study of blood T cell repertoires in COVID-19. Study summary: Spain, Italy and the United States supplied samples that represented acute and convalescent COVID-19. Sources were T cells, B-cell-depleted T cells, or PBMCs; the material itself was cDNA or gDNA.

Germline V gene lookup returns CDR1 MNHNY and CDR2 SVGAGI (reference sequence). Trimming stripped 6 bases from V and 3 bases from J, with 11 bases between. The CDR3 contains 13 residues. Authors' analysis steps: Cell counts per sample came from amplifying reference gene primers. TCRdb keeps only in-frame clones here, not all; method: immunoSEQ multiplex PCR. D and trimming were read from the DNA, whereas the V and J calls and clone size are those reported in that table. The sample lists under 300,000 clones, approximately 82% seen once, with approximately 2% in the top ten. The material sequenced was peripheral blood. The clonotype comes from a man younger than 45 who had recovered from COVID-19. V and J are TRBV6-6 and TRBJ1-2; no clear D. CDR3 DNA sequence: TGTGCCAGCAGAGGCAGGCCCGACTATGGCTACACCTTC. Residues: CASRGRPDYGYTF.